This entry is about one T cell receptor (beta chain). Its antigen is unknown. With duration under 3 months, ophthalmopathy was active: Clinical Activity Score at least 3, NOSPECS at least 4. This sample is drawn from a study of T cells in Graves' hyperthyroidism and ophthalmopathy. For the study at large: The blood sample was taken at first diagnosis, before treatment began.

Amplification yielded TCR beta CDR3 regions, with RNA transcripts as the source. In the first-round RT-PCR of the TCR CDR3, the HTBI primer set was used. A single record per CDR3 protein comes from TCRdb applying MiXCR to the multiplex PCR reads. Of 30,000 to 40,000 distinct CDR3 sequences in the sample, about 47% are singletons; the top ten hold 17%. CDR3 length: 17 residues. V trimming: 0 bases; J trimming: 2 bases; junction bases outside the gene matches: 9. CDR1 and CDR2 (germline): SGDLS, YYNGEE. Overall study findings and caveats: Ophthalmopathy was told apart from stable hyperthyroidism by a 13 V-J model. Blood also held most thyroid clonotypes expanded beyond 0.001.

This rearrangement joins TRBV9 to TRBJ2-3; 7 nucleotides line up with TRBD1. The sample consisted of blood. This sequence was found in a man in his forties or fifties with Graves' ophthalmopathy. CDR3 sequence: CASSVDTGALLTDTQYF. For the CDR3, the DNA is TGTGCCAGCAGCGTAGATACAGGGGCCCTCCTCACAGATACGCAGTATTTT. Complete variable domain (other parts from reference TRBV9 and TRBJ2-3): DSGVTQTPKHLITATGQRVTLRCSPRSGDLSVYWYQQSLDQGLQFLIQYYNGEERAKGNILERFSAQQFPDLHSELNLSSLELGDSALYFCASSVDTGALLTDTQYFGPGTRLTVL.